This TCR beta chain appears in the sequencing data of a study of cytomegalovirus exposure and HLA in healthy donors. The study's findings and limits: Most of the TCR beta V segments (in an earlier analysis) were productive either about 87% or about 30% of the time.

V was pared by 5 bases and J by 10 bases, with 17 bases of the junction left unmatched. This CDR3 has 15 amino acids. Per germline, CDR1 SGHRS and CDR2 YFSETQ. Regarding this clone: Antigen specificity is unknown.

60 Vbeta and 13 Jbeta primers were used in PCR. TCRdb keeps only in-frame clones here, not all; method: immunoSEQ multiplex PCR. Of approximately 160,000 clones in the sample, roughly 80% are singletons; the top ten hold about 0.82%. The source is a woman aged 18-30 years in good health and CMV-seronegative. The material sequenced was PBMCs. The chain links TRBV5-1 to TRBJ2-7, with TRBD1 identical over 8 bases. The CDR3, as DNA: TGCGCCAGCAGGCCCGTTCCGACAGGGGATGACGGTCAGTACTTC. Amino acid sequence: CASRPVPTGDDGQYF. The whole variable domain, remainder taken from reference TRBV5-1 and TRBJ2-7, is KAGVTQTPRYLIKTRGQQVTLSCSPISGHRSVSWYQQTPGQGLQFLFEYFSETQRNKGNFPGRFSGRQFSNSRSEMNVSTLELGDSALYLCASRPVPTGDDGQYFGPGTRLTVT.